The T cell receptor (beta chain) under discussion was sequenced for a study of blood T cells in healthy people across ages. This clonotype was counted between two and nine times. Sample-barcoded 5' priming and a J-beta primer mix drove a second PCR of about 7 to 11 cycles. MiXCR, applied by TCRdb to the 5' RACE reads, yields one record per CDR3 protein. Of some 760,000 distinct CDR3 sequences detected, roughly 25% appear once; the ten largest clones hold more than 3%. CDR3 size: 10 residues. Per germline, CDR1 DFQATT and CDR2 SNEGSKA (reference sequence). The germline V and J ends were trimmed by 5 bases and 10 bases, with 11 bases remaining between them. In addition, the sample was reused for a study of T cells of mothers and their children.

The sequencing sample was made of blood. This rearrangement joins TRBV20-1 to TRBJ1-1, with D uncertain. This sequence originates from a boy younger than 18 in good health. The CDR3 is CSAPIKRAFF. In DNA form, the CDR3 reads TGCAGTGCTCCTATTAAAAGAGCTTTCTTT.